One and the same sample provided the 14 T cell receptor beta chains below, sequenced in a study of T-cell reconstitution after alpha-beta-depleted transplantation in children. Unique molecular identifiers were incorporated when the TCRbeta library was constructed. One entry per CDR3 protein results from TCRdb running MiXCR on the PCR reads. The table has 380,000 or so distinct CDR3 sequences, roughly 13% seen once; the top ten hold 4.3%. The sample here was PBMCs, taken from the stem cell graft. The receptors come from a human donor who donated a stem cell graft to a child with Fanconi anemia.

This clonotype was seen a few times. This chain joins TRBV6-5 and TRBJ2-5; D possibly corresponds to TRBD2 (6 bases). Germline-derived CDR1 and CDR2 are MNHEY and SVGAGI. V lost 5 bases, J lost 7 bases, and 11 bases lay in between. The CDR3 contains 12 residues. CDR3 protein: CASSTGGMTQYF. Here the CDR3 DNA reads TGTGCCAGCAGTACCGGGGGAATGACCCAGTACTTC.

The chain recombines TRBV20-1 with TRBJ2-3, with 7 bases identical to TRBD2. The V gene end was trimmed by 3 bases and the J gene end by 3 bases; junction bases not matched to a gene: 6. Germline CDR1 is DFQATT and CDR2 is SNEGSKA (reference sequence). CDR3 length: 14 residues. The CDR3 region is CSARREGNTDTQYF. DNA of the CDR3: TGCAGTGCTAGGAGGGAGGGGAATACAGATACGCAGTATTTT.

This sequence joins TRBV11-2 and TRBJ2-4; TRBD2 matches 11 bases. The CDR3 has 15 residues. V was pared by 3 bases and J by 8 bases, with 6 bases of the junction left unmatched. Germline values: CDR1 SGHAT, CDR2 FQNNGV. CDR3 amino acids: CASSFGSGGEDIQYF. DNA of the CDR3: TGTGCCAGCAGCTTCGGTAGCGGGGGGGAAGACATTCAGTACTTC.

The J gene is TRBJ1-4, the V gene TRBV3-1; D not certain. Trimming shortened V by 4 bases and J by 4 bases, and 13 bases separated the two germline ends. The CDR3 has 15 amino acids. Looked up from germline, CDR1 is LGHDT and CDR2 is YNNKEL (reference sequence). CDR3 protein: CASSLTGSVNEKLFF. The CDR3 nucleotides are TGTGCCAGCAGCCTCACCGGGAGCGTTAATGAAAAACTGTTTTTT.

This clonotype showed up many times. The chain carries TRBV24-1 and TRBJ1-3; D remains ambiguous. Deletions cut 9 bases from V and 0 bases from J, with 8 bases between. The length of the CDR3 is 13 residues. Germline V gives CDR1 KGHDR, CDR2 SFDVKD. CDR3 DNA sequence: TGTGCCACCCAGGCCAGCTCTGGAAACACCATATATTTT. It translates to CATQASSGNTIYF.

This clonotype was picked up a small number of times. This chain joins TRBV20-1 and TRBJ2-1; TRBD1 agrees at 8 bases. This CDR3 comprises 13 residues. The ends lost 5 bases at V and 2 bases at J; junction bases unmatched: 2. Per germline, CDR1 DFQATT and CDR2 SNEGSKA (reference sequence). Here the CDR3 DNA reads TGCAGTGCTCCAGGGGGCCCCTACAATGAGCAGTTCTTC. This encodes CSAPGGPYNEQFF.

The chain carries TRBV6-1 and TRBJ1-6, with D tentatively TRBD1 (6 bases). V lost 6 bases and J lost 7, with 16 bases in between. Germline CDR1 MNHNS, CDR2 SASEGT. The CDR3 length is 15 residues. The CDR3 region is CASRPTQTGNSPLHF. The CDR3 DNA reads TGTGCCAGCAGGCCTACCCAAACAGGGAATTCACCCCTCCACTTT.

The table lists this clonotype with many counts. This chain uses TRBV12-3 or TRBV12-4 with TRBJ2-2, with 8 bases fitting TRBD1. After removal of 5 bases from V and 6 bases from J, the junction contained 11 bases not matched to a gene. This CDR3 contains 16 residues. CDR3 amino acids: CASSLGGQGFSGELFF. CDR3 bases: TGTGCCAGCAGTCTAGGAGGACAGGGTTTCTCCGGGGAGCTGTTTTTT.

This clonotype was seen at least ten times. The rearrangement uses TRBV12-3 or TRBV12-4 and TRBJ2-5; possibly TRBD1 for D (5 bases). V gave up 5 bases and J gave up 13 bases, with 17 bases separating them. The CDR3 consists of 12 residues. Written as DNA, the CDR3 is TGTGCCAGCAGTGGCCTCCCAGGGATAGGGTACTTC. Its translation is CASSGLPGIGYF.

The table lists this clonotype with many counts. The chain recombines TRBV27 with TRBJ2-3; 10 nucleotides align to TRBD2. Per the germline V gene, CDR1 is MNHEY and CDR2 is SMNVEV (reference sequence). Trimming took 0 bases from V and 5 from J; bases not matched to a gene: 11. The CDR3 extends over 18 amino acids. The CDR3 loop is CASSLSPSGGAGGDTQYF. The CDR3 DNA is TGTGCCAGCAGTTTATCTCCCAGCGGGGGGGCCGGTGGAGATACGCAGTATTTT.

The chain employs TRBV20-1 and TRBJ2-5; perhaps TRBD2 as D (6 bases). Trimming cost V 3 bases and J 5 bases, with 13 bases left between them. CDR1 and CDR2 (germline): DFQATT, SNEGSKA (reference sequence). CDR3 size: 13 residues. This CDR3 reads CSARGLGGETQYF. The CDR3 DNA follows: TGCAGTGCTAGGGGCCTTGGAGGGGAGACCCAGTACTTC.

This clonotype appeared a few times. The gene calls are TRBV4-3 and TRBJ2-3; D is ambiguous. The CDR3 runs to 13 residues. Per germline, CDR1 LGHNA and CDR2 YSLEER. V was clipped by 5 bases and J by 6 bases, with 12 bases between them. CDR3 sequence reads: CASSNRKQDTQYF. The DNA for the CDR3 is TGCGCCAGCAGCAACAGAAAACAGGATACGCAGTATTTT.

The chain has TRBV29-1 and TRBJ1-4; no firm D call. Germline V CDR1 and CDR2: SQVTM, ANQGSEA. V dropped 3 bases and J dropped 7 bases, with 12 bases sitting between them. The CDR3 is made up of 13 amino acids. Here the CDR3 reads CSVETGEVEKLFF. The DNA for the CDR3 is TGCAGCGTTGAGACGGGAGAGGTTGAAAAACTGTTTTTT.

V usage is TRBV5-5 and J usage is TRBJ2-1; 11 bases line up with TRBD2. The length of the CDR3 is 18 residues. CDR1 is SGHKS and CDR2 is YYEKEE in the germline V gene (reference sequence). The junction had 12 bases not matched to a gene; V was cut back by 0 bases and J by 7 bases. CDR3 protein: CASSLANIPSGGRNEQFF. CDR3 nucleotide sequence: TGTGCCAGCAGCTTGGCCAATATCCCTAGCGGGGGGAGAAATGAGCAGTTCTTC.